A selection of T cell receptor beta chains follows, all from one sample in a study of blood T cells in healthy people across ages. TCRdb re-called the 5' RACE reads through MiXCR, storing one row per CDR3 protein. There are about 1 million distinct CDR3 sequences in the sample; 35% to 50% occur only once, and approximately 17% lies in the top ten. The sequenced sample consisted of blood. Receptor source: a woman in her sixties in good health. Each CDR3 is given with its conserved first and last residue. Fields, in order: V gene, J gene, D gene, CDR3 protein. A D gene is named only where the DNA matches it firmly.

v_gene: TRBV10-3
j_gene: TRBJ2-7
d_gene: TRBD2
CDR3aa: CAISGTSGTHEQYF

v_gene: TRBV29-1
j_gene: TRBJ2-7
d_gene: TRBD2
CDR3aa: CSVGIAGKLFEQYF

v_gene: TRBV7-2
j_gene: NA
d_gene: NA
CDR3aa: CASSPRSPVLETQYF

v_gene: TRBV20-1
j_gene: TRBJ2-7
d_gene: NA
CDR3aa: CSAQDPHSYEQYF

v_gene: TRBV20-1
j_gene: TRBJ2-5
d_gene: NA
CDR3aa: CSARDFARFGFGETQYF

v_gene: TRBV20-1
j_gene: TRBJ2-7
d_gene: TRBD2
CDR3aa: CSAERLAGSYEQYF

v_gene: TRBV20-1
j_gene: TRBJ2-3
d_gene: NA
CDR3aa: CSARDWASEPTDTQYF

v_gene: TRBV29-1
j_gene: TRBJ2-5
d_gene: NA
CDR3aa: CSIQERRDNEQYF

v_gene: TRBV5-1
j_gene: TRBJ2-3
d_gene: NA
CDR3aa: CASSLAGSWTDTQYF

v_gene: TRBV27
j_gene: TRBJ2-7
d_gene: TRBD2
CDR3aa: CASRAGGPNEQYF

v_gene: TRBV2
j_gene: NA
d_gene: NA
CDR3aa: CASNGKTQYF

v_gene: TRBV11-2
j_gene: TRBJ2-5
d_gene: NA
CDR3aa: CVSNNAAYEETQYF

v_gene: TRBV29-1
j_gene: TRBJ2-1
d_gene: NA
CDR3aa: CSVDGVEGRYNEQFF

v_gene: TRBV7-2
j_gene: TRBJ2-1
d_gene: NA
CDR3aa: CASSPLPAVSAFNEQFF

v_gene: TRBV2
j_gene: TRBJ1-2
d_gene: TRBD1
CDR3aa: CASSGTGGRYGYTF

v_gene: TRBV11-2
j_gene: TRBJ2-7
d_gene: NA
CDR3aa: CASSSQRFEQYF

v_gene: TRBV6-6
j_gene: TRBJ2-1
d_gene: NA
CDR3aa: CASRYSGTSNEQFF

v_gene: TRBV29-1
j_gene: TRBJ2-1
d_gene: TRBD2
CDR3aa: CSVKSGLAGVNNEQFF

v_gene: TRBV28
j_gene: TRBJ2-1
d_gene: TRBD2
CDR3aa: CASSRLAGVYNEQFF

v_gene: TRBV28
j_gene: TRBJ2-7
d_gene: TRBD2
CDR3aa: CATMTSGTTYEQYF

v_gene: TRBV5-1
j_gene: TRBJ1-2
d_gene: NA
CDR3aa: CASREASTPMGYTF

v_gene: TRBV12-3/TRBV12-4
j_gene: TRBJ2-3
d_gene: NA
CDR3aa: CASSPGRHTDTQYF

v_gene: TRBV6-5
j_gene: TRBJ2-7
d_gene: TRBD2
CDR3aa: CASSEPGLESYEQYF

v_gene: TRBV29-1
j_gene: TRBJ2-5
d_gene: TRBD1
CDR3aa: CSALPDRGGTQYF

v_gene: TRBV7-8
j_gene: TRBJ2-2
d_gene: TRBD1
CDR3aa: CASSTGQYNTGELFF

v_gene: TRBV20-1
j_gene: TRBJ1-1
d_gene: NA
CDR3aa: CSARDSRGRMAFF

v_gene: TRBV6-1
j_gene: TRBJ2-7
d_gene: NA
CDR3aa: CASGQVTGEQYF

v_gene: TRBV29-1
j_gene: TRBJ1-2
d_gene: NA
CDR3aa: CSVGRGEGGYTF

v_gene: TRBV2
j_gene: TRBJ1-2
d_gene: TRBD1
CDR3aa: CARTDREAYGYTF

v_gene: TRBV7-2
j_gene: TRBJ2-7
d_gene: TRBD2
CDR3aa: CASSRGLAGHYEQYF

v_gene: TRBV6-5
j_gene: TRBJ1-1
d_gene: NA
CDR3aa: CASSPSGVFMNTEAFF

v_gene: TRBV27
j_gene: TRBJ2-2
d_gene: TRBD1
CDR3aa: CASSLFGLGTGYTGELFF

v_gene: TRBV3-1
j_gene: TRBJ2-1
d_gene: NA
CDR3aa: CASSQTGTLPNEQFF

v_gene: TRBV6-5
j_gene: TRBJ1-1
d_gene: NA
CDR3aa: CASSYGPGPETEAFF

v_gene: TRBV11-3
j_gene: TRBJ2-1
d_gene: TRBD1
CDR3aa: CASSPRTGSLVNEQFF

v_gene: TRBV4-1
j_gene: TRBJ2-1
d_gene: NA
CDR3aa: CASSRTPGGGPTNEQFF

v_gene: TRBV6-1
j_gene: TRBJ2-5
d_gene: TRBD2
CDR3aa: CANPRQASGRLINEQYF

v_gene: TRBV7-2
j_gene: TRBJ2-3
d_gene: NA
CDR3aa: CASGTSNTQYF

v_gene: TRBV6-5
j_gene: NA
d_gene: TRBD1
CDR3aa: CASSTTQGVAAYEQYF

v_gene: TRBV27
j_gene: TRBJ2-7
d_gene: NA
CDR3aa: CASSPTGLAYEQYF